These T cell receptor beta chains were read from a single sample in a study of cytomegalovirus exposure and HLA in healthy donors. Here immunoSEQ multiplex PCR was the method, and the copy in TCRdb shows in-frame clones only, minus some. The data contain 90,000 to 100,000 clones, around 67% of them singletons. Sequenced input: PBMCs. Receptor source: a male donor in good health and CMV-seronegative. The CDR3 runs from the conserved cysteine through the conserved F or W. The order of the fields is clone size, V gene, CDR3 length, D gene, J gene, CDR3 protein, CDR3 DNA. A D gene is named only where the DNA matches it firmly. The size of a clone is reported for some rows only, either as once, few or many, or as a class for expanded clones.

>.|TRBV7-8|11|.|TRBJ2-1
CASSSSNEQFF
TGTGCCAGCAGCTCGTCGAATGAGCAGTTCTTC
>once|TRBV7-9|12|.|TRBJ1-5
CSSSYINQPQHF
TGTTCCAGCAGCTATATCAATCAGCCCCAGCATTTT
>few|TRBV5-1|14|.|TRBJ1-1
CASSLLSRNTEAFF
TGCGCCAGCAGCTTACTATCCCGGAACACTGAAGCTTTCTTT
>.|TRBV30|11|.|TRBJ1-2
CAWTPNYGYTF
TGTGCCTGGACTCCGAACTATGGCTACACCTTC
>.|TRBV11-3|14|.|TRBJ2-7
CASSSRGQNHEQYF
TGTGCCAGCAGCTCGAGAGGACAGAACCACGAGCAGTACTTC
>.|TRBV9|15|TRBD2|TRBJ2-3
CASSVAETSGDTQYF
TGTGCCAGCAGCGTAGCTGAGACTAGCGGGGATACGCAGTATTTT
>.|TRBV6-1|16|.|TRBJ1-5
CASSDLQGLSNQPQHF
TGTGCCAGCAGTGATTTGCAGGGCCTGAGCAATCAGCCCCAGCATTTT
>.|TRBV6-5|15|TRBD1|TRBJ1-6
CASRTPRGQRSPLHF
TGTGCCAGCAGGACCCCGAGGGGGCAGCGTTCACCCCTCCACTTT
>.|TRBV30|16|.|TRBJ1-1
CAWSRSAGRGISIAFF
TGTGCCTGGAGTCGTAGCGCGGGCAGGGGAATTTCGATAGCTTTCTTT
>.|TRBV29-1|13|.|TRBJ1-3
CSVASGSGNTIYF
TGCAGCGTTGCCTCCGGCTCTGGAAACACCATATATTTT
>.|TRBV7-3|14|.|TRBJ2-7
CASSLTRTSYEQYF
TGTGCCAGCAGCTTAACCAGAACCTCCTACGAGCAGTACTTC
>.|TRBV7-9|13|.|TRBJ2-7
CSSSPGGPYEQYF
TGTTCCAGCAGCCCCGGGGGGCCCTACGAGCAGTACTTC
>.|TRBV7-2|15|TRBD1|TRBJ2-6
CASSPQGIGANVLTF
TGTGCCAGCAGTCCACAGGGGATCGGGGCCAACGTCCTGACTTTC
>.|TRBV28|14|TRBD1|TRBJ2-4
CASSSRQGPNIQYF
TGTGCCAGCAGTTCCCGACAGGGTCCCAACATTCAGTACTTC
>few|TRBV18|14|TRBD1|TRBJ1-2
CASSLDRTGSGYTF
TGTGCCAGCTCACTCGACCGGACAGGGTCCGGCTACACCTTC
>.|TRBV29-1|13|TRBD1|TRBJ2-7
CSVEGQGAYEQYF
TGCAGCGTTGAGGGACAGGGGGCGTATGAGCAGTACTTC
>.|TRBV7-9|14|.|TRBJ2-7
CASSPRTDSYEQYF
TGTGCCAGCAGCCCTCGGACAGACTCCTACGAGCAGTACTTC
>once|TRBV7-8|15|.|TRBJ2-3
CASSSGTTSTDTQYF
TGTGCCAGCAGTAGCGGAACAACAAGCACAGATACGCAGTATTTT
>.|TRBV5-1|15|.|TRBJ2-3
CASSERQTPTDTQYF
TGCGCCAGCAGCGAACGACAGACACCCACAGATACGCAGTATTTT
>.|TRBV19|16|.|TRBJ2-1
CASSQGVLKDYNEQFF
TGTGCCAGTAGTCAAGGAGTTCTTAAGGACTACAATGAGCAGTTCTTC
>.|TRBV6-5|14|.|TRBJ1-1
CASSYSGGQGRAFF
TGTGCCAGCAGTTACTCGGGAGGGCAGGGTCGAGCTTTCTTT
>.|TRBV27|18|TRBD1|TRBJ1-4
CASSPQQGGASTNEKLFF
TGTGCCAGCAGTCCCCAACAGGGGGGAGCCTCAACTAATGAAAAACTGTTTTTT
>.|TRBV11-1|14|TRBD2|TRBJ2-3
CASSATSVTDTQYF
TGTGCCAGCAGCGCGACTAGCGTCACAGATACGCAGTATTTT